A single sample gave rise to the 6 T cell receptor beta chains below, sequenced in a study of Graves' ophthalmopathy and Graves' hyperthyroidism. Amplification of the TCR beta CDR3 regions used RNA transcripts (as template). The workflow started with a first-round RT-PCR run with HTBI primers and then moved on to a second-round multiplex PCR. MiXCR, run by TCRdb on the multiplex PCR reads, gives a single entry per CDR3 protein. The table records about 240,000 distinct CDR3 sequences, about 47% of them present only once. The sequenced sample was peripheral blood. These receptors originate from an adult man with Graves' ophthalmopathy.

The chain has TRBV27 and TRBJ2-5; D may be TRBD2 (6 bases). V was trimmed by 5 bases and J by 4 bases, leaving 20 bases between them. Germline V gene sequence: CDR1 MNHEY, CDR2 SMNVEV (reference sequence). The CDR3 contains 16 residues. CDR3 sequence (DNA): TGTGCCAGCAGTCCGCCCATGGCGGGGTGGCGAGAGACCCAGTACTTC. It encodes CASSPPMAGWRETQYF.

V gene TRBV7-9 combines with J gene TRBJ2-2; 7 nucleotides align to TRBD2. CDR3 size: 16 residues. V dropped 11 bases and J dropped 13; count of bases not matched to a gene: 25. The V gene's germline CDR1 is SEHNR and CDR2 FQNEAQ (reference sequence). As DNA, the CDR3 is TGTGCCTGGAGTGTACGCAAGCGGGCTCCGTCGGGAGGGCTGTTTTTT. This codes for CAWSVRKRAPSGGLFF.

The chain recombines TRBV12-3 or TRBV12-4 with TRBJ1-1, with D tentatively TRBD1 (6 bases). Trimming cost V 7 bases and J 0 bases, with 15 bases left between them. The CDR3 spans 15 residues. CDR3 DNA: TGTGCCAGCACCCCCCCGGGACATATGAACACTGAAGCTTTCTTT. Translating it yields CASTPPGHMNTEAFF.

This clonotype appeared a single time. Compared with germline, one end of the junction differs, possibly owing to a read error. V gene TRBV7-2 combines with J gene TRBJ1-5, with a weak D call TRBD1 (6 bases). The CDR3 covers 14 residues. The germline gives CDR1 SGHTA, CDR2 FQGNSA. Here the CDR3 reads CASTLTGSNQPQHF. Written as DNA, the CDR3 is TGTGCCAGCACCTTAACAGGGAGCAATCAGCCCCAGCATTTT.

This clonotype was observed a few times. The chain combines TRBV3-1 with TRBJ2-6; 7 positions agree with TRBD1. The CDR3 has 15 amino acids. Germline trimming cut 4 bases from V and 4 bases from J; bases unmatched to any gene: 4. Germline V gene lookup returns CDR1 LGHDT and CDR2 YNNKEL (reference sequence). Here the CDR3 DNA reads TGTGCCAGCAGCCCAAAGGGGGCCGGGGCCAACGTCCTGACTTTC. It is translated as CASSPKGAGANVLTF.

The J gene is TRBJ1-6, the V gene TRBV9, with D possibly matching TRBD1 (6 bases). Germline values: CDR1 SGDLS, CDR2 YYNGEE. This CDR3 region has 14 residues. V was clipped by 2 bases and J by 6 bases, with 9 bases between them. In DNA, the CDR3 is TGTGCCAGCAGCGTGGACAGCCTTAATTCACCCCTCCACTTT. Protein sequence: CASSVDSLNSPLHF.